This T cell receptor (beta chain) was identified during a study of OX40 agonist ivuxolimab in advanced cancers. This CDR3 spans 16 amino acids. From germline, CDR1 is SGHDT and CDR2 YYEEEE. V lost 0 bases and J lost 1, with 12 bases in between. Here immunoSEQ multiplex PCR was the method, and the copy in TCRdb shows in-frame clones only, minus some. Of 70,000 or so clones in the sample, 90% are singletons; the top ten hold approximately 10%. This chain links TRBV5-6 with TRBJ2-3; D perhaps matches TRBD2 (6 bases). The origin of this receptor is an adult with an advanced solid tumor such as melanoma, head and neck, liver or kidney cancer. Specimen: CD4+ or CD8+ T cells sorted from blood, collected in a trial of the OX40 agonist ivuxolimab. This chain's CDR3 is CASSLGRDLGTDTQYF. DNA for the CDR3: TGTGCCAGCAGCTTGGGGAGGGACTTGGGCACAGATACGCAGTATTTT. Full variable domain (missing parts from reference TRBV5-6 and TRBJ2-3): DAGVTQSPTHLIKTRGQQVTLRCSPKSGHDTVSWYQQALGQGPQFIFQYYEEEERQRGNFPDRFSGHQFPNYSSELNVNALLLGDSALYLCASSLGRDLGTDTQYFGPGTRLTVL.